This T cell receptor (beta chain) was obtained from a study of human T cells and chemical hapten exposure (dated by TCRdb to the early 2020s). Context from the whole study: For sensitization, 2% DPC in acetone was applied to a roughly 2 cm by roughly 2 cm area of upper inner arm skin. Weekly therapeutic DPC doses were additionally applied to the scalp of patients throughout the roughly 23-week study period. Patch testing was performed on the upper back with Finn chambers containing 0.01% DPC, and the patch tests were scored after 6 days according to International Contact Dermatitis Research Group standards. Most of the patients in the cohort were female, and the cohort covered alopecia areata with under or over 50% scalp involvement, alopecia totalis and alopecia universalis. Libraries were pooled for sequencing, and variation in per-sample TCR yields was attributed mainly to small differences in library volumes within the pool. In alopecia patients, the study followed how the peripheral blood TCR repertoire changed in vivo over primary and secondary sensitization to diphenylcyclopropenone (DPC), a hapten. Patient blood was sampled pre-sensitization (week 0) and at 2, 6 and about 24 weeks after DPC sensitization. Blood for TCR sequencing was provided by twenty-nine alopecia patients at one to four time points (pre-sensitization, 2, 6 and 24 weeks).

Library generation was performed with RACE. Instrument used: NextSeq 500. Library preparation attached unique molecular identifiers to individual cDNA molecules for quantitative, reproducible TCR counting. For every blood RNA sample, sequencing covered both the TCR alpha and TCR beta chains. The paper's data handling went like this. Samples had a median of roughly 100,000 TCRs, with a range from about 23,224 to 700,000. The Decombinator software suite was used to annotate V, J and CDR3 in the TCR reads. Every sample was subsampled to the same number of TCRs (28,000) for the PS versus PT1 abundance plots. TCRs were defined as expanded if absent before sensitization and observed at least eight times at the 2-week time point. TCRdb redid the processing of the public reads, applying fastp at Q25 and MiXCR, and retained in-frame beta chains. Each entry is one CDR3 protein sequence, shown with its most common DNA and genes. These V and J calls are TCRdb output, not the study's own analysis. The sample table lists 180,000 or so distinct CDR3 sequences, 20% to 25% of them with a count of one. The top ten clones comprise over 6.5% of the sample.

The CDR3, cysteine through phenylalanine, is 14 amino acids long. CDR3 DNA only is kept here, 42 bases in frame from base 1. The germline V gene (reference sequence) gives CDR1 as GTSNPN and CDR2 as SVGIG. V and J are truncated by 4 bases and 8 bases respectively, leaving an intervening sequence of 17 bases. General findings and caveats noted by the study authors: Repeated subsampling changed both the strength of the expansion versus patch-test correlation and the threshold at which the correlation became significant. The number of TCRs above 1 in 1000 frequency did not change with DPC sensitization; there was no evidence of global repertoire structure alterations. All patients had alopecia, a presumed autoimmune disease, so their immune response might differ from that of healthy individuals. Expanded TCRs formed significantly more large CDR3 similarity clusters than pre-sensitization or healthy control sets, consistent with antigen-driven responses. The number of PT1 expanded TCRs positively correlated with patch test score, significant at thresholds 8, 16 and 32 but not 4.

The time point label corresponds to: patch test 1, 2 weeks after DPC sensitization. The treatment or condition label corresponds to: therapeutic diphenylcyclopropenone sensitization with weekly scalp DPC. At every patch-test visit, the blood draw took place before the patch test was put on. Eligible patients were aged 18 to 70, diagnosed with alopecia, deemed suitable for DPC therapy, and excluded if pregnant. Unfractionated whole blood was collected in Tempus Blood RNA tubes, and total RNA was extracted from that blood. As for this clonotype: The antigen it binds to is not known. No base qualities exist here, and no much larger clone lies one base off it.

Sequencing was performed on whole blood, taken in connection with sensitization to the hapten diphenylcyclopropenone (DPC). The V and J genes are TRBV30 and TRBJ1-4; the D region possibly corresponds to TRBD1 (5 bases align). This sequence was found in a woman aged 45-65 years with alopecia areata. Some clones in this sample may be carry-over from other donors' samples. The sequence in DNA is TGTGCCTGGACTCGGGCGGGGCTATGGGAAAAACTGTTTTTT. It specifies CAWTRAGLWEKLFF.